Below, 23 T cell receptor beta chains from the same sample are listed, as sequenced in a study of blood T cell repertoires in COVID-19. Method: immunoSEQ multiplex PCR; TCRdb's copy keeps in-frame clones and lacks some. The sample includes 150,000 to 200,000 clones, 83% of them seen just once. The sample consisted of PBMCs or T cells enriched from blood (not recorded which). These receptor sequences come from a woman between 50 and 59 years old who had recovered from COVID-19.

The V gene is TRBV6-5, the J gene TRBJ1-4; D is perhaps TRBD1 (6 bases). This CDR3 is 13 amino acids long. Trimming took off 9 bases at V and 4 bases at J, with 12 bases between the two ends. In germline, CDR1 is MNHEY, CDR2 SVGAGI. CDR3 sequence (DNA): TGTGCCAGTGCTGGGGGCCATAATGAAAAACTGTTTTTT. It yields the protein CASAGGHNEKLFF.

A single count supports this clone. The chain employs TRBV5-6 and TRBJ2-1; D is possibly TRBD2 (5 bases). The CDR3 contains 13 residues. CDR1 is SGHDT, CDR2 YYEEEE, per germline. The V end lost 0 bases, the J end lost 5 bases, and 6 bases lay between the germline ends. CDR3 DNA: TGTGCCAGCAGCTTGGGGCGGGACAATGAGCAGTTCTTC. Translated: CASSLGRDNEQFF.

The gene calls are TRBV4-3 and TRBJ2-1, with D perhaps TRBD2 (6 bases). The CDR3 is 15 residues long. The germline gives CDR1 LGHNA, CDR2 YSLEER. The germline V and J ends were trimmed by 2 bases and 8 bases, with 16 bases remaining between them. The CDR3 DNA sequence: TGCGCCAGCAGCCAACAGACTAGTTTTTCTCATGAGCAGTTCTTC. Translating it yields CASSQQTSFSHEQFF.

The rearrangement joins TRBV19 to TRBJ1-2; TRBD1 matches at 7 bases. This CDR3 is 13 amino acids long. V was clipped by 5 bases and J by 8 bases; unmatched bases: 8. Germline CDR1 reads LNHDA; CDR2 reads SQIVND (reference sequence). Here the CDR3 reads CASSPRTGGGYTF. The DNA of the CDR3 is TGTGCCAGTAGTCCTCGGACAGGAGGAGGCTACACCTTC.

The count of this clone is one. The CDR3 loop reads CASSSYTYNEQFF. The CDR3 nucleotides read TGTGCCAGCAGCTCTTACACCTACAATGAGCAGTTCTTC. The chain has TRBV7-8 and TRBJ2-1; D call uncertain. Germline CDR1 is SGHVS and CDR2 is FQNEAQ. The CDR3 totals 13 residues. V gave up 4 bases and J gave up 2 bases, with 6 bases separating them.

The chain couples TRBV27 to TRBJ1-2, with unresolved D. The V end was cut by 5 bases, the J end by 0 bases, with 13 bases between. The V gene's germline CDR1 is MNHEY and CDR2 SMNVEV (reference sequence). The CDR3 is 15 amino acids. The CDR3 DNA sequence: TGTGCCAGCAGTATTTCAGCGGCCGCTAACTATGGCTACACCTTC. It encodes CASSISAAANYGYTF.

The J gene is TRBJ1-1, the V gene TRBV6-5; 8 bases are shared with TRBD1. There are 13 residues in the CDR3. V was clipped by 9 bases and J by 4 bases; unmatched bases: 7. Germline CDR1 is MNHEY and CDR2 is SVGAGI. The CDR3 nucleotides are TGTGCCAGTACCGAACAGGGGGGCACTGAAGCTTTCTTT. Its translation: CASTEQGGTEAFF.

Notes on this clone: Additional DNA sequences in this sample encode the identical CDR3. The chain has TRBV6-5 and TRBJ1-1, with 12 bases identical to TRBD1. CDR3 length equals 14 residues. Germline CDR1 reads MNHEY; CDR2 reads SVGAGI. The V segment lost 4 bases and the J segment 6 bases; nucleotides outside the gene matches: 3. The chain's CDR3 is CASSSGQGASEAFF. CDR3 nucleotides: TGTGCCAGCAGTTCGGGACAGGGGGCTTCTGAAGCTTTCTTT.

This chain joins TRBV7-2 and TRBJ2-5; D unresolved. CDR3 size: 15 residues. V lost 2 bases and J 0 bases, leaving 10 bases between the germline ends. The germline CDR1 and CDR2 sequences are SGHTA and FQGNSA. The CDR3 region has the DNA TGTGCCAGCAGCTTATTGCGTCGCAACCAAGAGACCCAGTACTTC. This gives the protein CASSLLRRNQETQYF.

Within the sample, this clone is large. The rearrangement joins TRBV12-5 to TRBJ1-1; D perhaps matches TRBD1 (5 bases). Germline assignment: CDR1 LGHNT and CDR2 FRNRAP. The V and J ends lost 6 bases and 10 bases respectively, with 24 bases between them. This CDR3 region has 15 residues. The CDR3 DNA reads TGTGCTAGTGGCAAGAGGGAGGGGAAGATTCGCGGAGCTTTCTTT. Translated: CASGKREGKIRGAFF. Full variable domain (rest looked up from reference TRBV12-5 and TRBJ1-1): DARVTQTPRHKVTEMGQEVTMRCQPILGHNTVFWYRQTMMQGLELLAYFRNRAPLDDSGMPKDRFSAEMPDATLATLKIQPSEPRDSAVYFCASGKREGKIRGAFFGQGTRLTVV.

This chain connects TRBV27 to TRBJ1-6; 10 nucleotides align to TRBD1. Per germline, CDR1 MNHEY and CDR2 SMNVEV (reference sequence). V shed 3 bases and J 9 bases; nucleotides not matched to a gene: 11. The CDR3 has 17 residues. CDR3 bases: TGTGCCAGCAGTTTCATCGATTCCGGGACAGGGGTTTCACCCCTCCACTTT. This encodes CASSFIDSGTGVSPLHF.

This clone was recorded a few times. The chain carries TRBV9 and TRBJ2-5, with 16 bases fitting TRBD2. Trimming took 4 bases from V and 4 from J; bases not matched to a gene: 7. The CDR3 is 17 residues long. Germline V gives CDR1 SGDLS, CDR2 YYNGEE. In DNA, the CDR3 is TGTGCCAGCAGCTCCGGGACTAGCGGGGGGGCTTTAGAGACCCAGTACTTC. Protein sequence: CASSSGTSGGALETQYF.

This chain uses TRBV19 with TRBJ2-3; D call uncertain. Trimming removed 1 base from V and 3 bases from J, with 11 bases in between. In germline, CDR1 is LNHDA, CDR2 SQIVND (reference sequence). The CDR3 runs to 15 residues. CDR3 DNA sequence: TGTGCCAGTAGTATAGGGCGGATTGGGACAGATACGCAGTATTTT. It encodes CASSIGRIGTDTQYF.

The chain recombines TRBV27 with TRBJ1-4, with 11 bases lining up with TRBD1. Germline values: CDR1 MNHEY, CDR2 SMNVEV (reference sequence). The ends lost 1 base at V and 7 bases at J; junction bases unmatched: 2. The CDR3 covers 15 residues. The CDR3: CASSLLGQGGEKLFF. CDR3 DNA: TGTGCCAGCAGTTTATTGGGACAGGGGGGTGAAAAACTGTTTTTT.

This chain connects TRBV6-1 to TRBJ2-3, with TRBD2 identical over 7 bases. The CDR3 is 15 amino acids. The trim removed 3 bases at V and 1 base at J, leaving 4 bases unmatched. CDR1 MNHNS and CDR2 SASEGT come from the germline V gene. This CDR3 reads CASSEGGAGTDTQYF. The DNA for the CDR3 is TGTGCCAGCAGTGAGGGAGGGGCTGGCACAGATACGCAGTATTTT.

V and J are TRBV7-9 and TRBJ1-5, with 7 bases lining up with TRBD1. The length of the CDR3 is 15 residues. Germline V gene lookup returns CDR1 SEHNR and CDR2 FQNEAQ (reference sequence). V lost 5 bases, J lost 6 bases, and 10 bases stayed unmatched. CDR3 amino acids: CASSLTGSPGQPQHF. In DNA, the CDR3 is TGTGCCAGCAGCCTGACAGGGAGTCCGGGTCAGCCCCAGCATTTT. Looking up the rest from reference TRBV7-9 and TRBJ1-5 gives the full variable domain: DTGVSQNPRHKITKRGQNVTFRCDPISEHNRLYWYRQTLGQGPEFLTYFQNEAQLEKSRLLSDRFSAERPKGSFSTLEIQRTEQGDSAMYLCASSLTGSPGQPQHFGDGTRLSIL.

V gene TRBV7-9 combines with J gene TRBJ2-5; 10 bases line up with TRBD2. There are 16 residues in the CDR3. From germline, CDR1 is SEHNR and CDR2 FQNEAQ (reference sequence). V dropped 0 bases and J dropped 4; count of bases not matched to a gene: 5. CDR3 nucleotide sequence: TGTGCCAGCAGCTTAGCGGGTAGCGGGGGGTCAGAGACCCAGTACTTC. This encodes CASSLAGSGGSETQYF.

This chain uses TRBV7-2 with TRBJ1-1; 8 bases align to TRBD1. The CDR3 contains 14 residues. Per germline, CDR1 SGHTA and CDR2 FQGNSA. J was trimmed by 4 bases and V by 5 bases; bases with no gene match: 6. DNA of the CDR3: TGTGCCAGCAGCCCATGGACAGGGTCCACTGAAGCTTTCTTT. Translating gives CASSPWTGSTEAFF.

This chain connects TRBV27 to TRBJ2-2, with no clear D. Per the germline V gene, CDR1 is MNHEY and CDR2 is SMNVEV (reference sequence). The CDR3 runs 13 residues. Deletions cut 5 bases from V and 8 bases from J, with 12 bases between. In nucleotides, the CDR3 is TGTGCCAGCAGTAATATTCTCGTAGGGGAGCTGTTTTTT. Protein: CASSNILVGELFF.

V is TRBV5-6 and J is TRBJ2-2, with 8 bases matching TRBD1. The germline V gene has CDR1 SGHDT and CDR2 YYEEEE. This CDR3 contains 16 residues. Trimming cost V 0 bases and J 5 bases; bases outside gene matches: 6. CDR3 nucleotide sequence: TGTGCCAGCAGCTTGGCGTTTACAGGGGGGACCGGGGAGCTGTTTTTT. Protein: CASSLAFTGGTGELFF.

This rearrangement joins TRBV4-1 to TRBJ1-1; no clear D. In germline, CDR1 is MGHRA, CDR2 YSYEKL. V was trimmed by 4 bases and J by 1 base, leaving 7 bases between them. The CDR3 consists of 13 residues. The CDR3 DNA sequence: TGCGCCAGCAGCCTCAATTGGAACACTGAAGCTTTCTTT. It yields the protein CASSLNWNTEAFF.

This clone was observed a handful of times. The chain employs TRBV7-9 and TRBJ1-4, with 7 bases that match TRBD1. V was pared by 5 bases and J by 6 bases, with 9 bases of the junction left unmatched. The CDR3 has 15 amino acids. Germline CDR1 is SEHNR and CDR2 is FQNEAQ (reference sequence). CDR3 DNA sequence: TGTGCCAGCAGCACCCGACAGGGCTATTATGAAAAACTGTTTTTT. The encoded protein is CASSTRQGYYEKLFF.

The chain's CDR3 is CASSGTGGEKLFF. The CDR3 DNA reads as TGCGCCAGCAGTGGGACAGGCGGTGAAAAACTGTTTTTT. The V and J genes are TRBV4-1 and TRBJ1-4, with 8 nucleotides matching TRBD1. The CDR3 has 13 amino acids. V trimming: 6 bases; J trimming: 7 bases; junction bases outside the gene matches: 4. Germline CDR1 reads MGHRA; CDR2 reads YSYEKL.